This TCR beta chain was recorded in a study of blood T cell repertoires in COVID-19. Germline V gene sequence: CDR1 ENHRY, CDR2 SYGVKD. This CDR3 spans 12 amino acids. V shed 9 bases and J 9 bases; nucleotides not matched to a gene: 4. Clones were read by immunoSEQ multiplex PCR, and TCRdb kept only the in-frame ones, dropping some. The repertoire holds fewer than 130,000 clones, with more than 80% as singletons. This sequence joins TRBV10-3 and TRBJ2-1; 11 bases align to TRBD1. The sample comprised peripheral blood. This TCR came from a woman older than 75 with acute or convalescent COVID-19. CDR3: CAIGQGAGEQFF. CDR3 nucleotides: TGTGCCATTGGACAGGGGGCCGGTGAGCAGTTCTTC.